This T cell receptor beta chain derives from a study of cytomegalovirus exposure and HLA in healthy donors. Germline lookup yields CDR1 SGHNT and CDR2 YYREEE (reference sequence). Trimming cost V 4 bases and J 0 bases; bases outside gene matches: 5. The CDR3 contains 15 residues. Primers: 60 Vbeta forward and 13 Jbeta reverse. Assay used: immunoSEQ multiplex PCR; TCRdb lists only in-frame clones, some missing. The repertoire holds 84,000 or so clones, with around 77% as singletons. This receptor was taken from a man aged 50-59 years in good health and CMV-seronegative. The chain joins TRBV5-4 to TRBJ2-5, with 8 bases lining up with TRBD2. The sequenced sample consisted of PBMCs. DNA of the CDR3: TGTGCCAGCAGCCCGGGGGGGAGAAACCAAGAGACCCAGTACTTC. Its protein product is CASSPGGRNQETQYF.